The entry below describes one T cell receptor (beta chain). Its cognate antigen is unknown. Germline CDR1 and CDR2: SEHNR and FQNEAQ (reference sequence). V was clipped by 5 bases and J by 5 bases, with 9 bases between them. The CDR3 spans 13 residues. The source of the sample is a study of OX40 agonist ivuxolimab in advanced cancers. About the study: Ivuxolimab is a fully human IgG2 antibody that activates OX40 (CD134). One hepatocellular carcinoma and a couple of cutaneous melanoma patients partially responded. Whole-study findings and limits: Part of the nonresponder group also had normalized T-cell clonal expansion that was low.

The data were produced by immunoSEQ multiplex PCR, yet TCRdb's version contains in-frame clones alone and is incomplete. The repertoire holds about 81,000 clones, with about 86% as singletons. The chain carries TRBV7-9 and TRBJ1-4; D is unresolved. The origin of this receptor is an adult with an advanced solid tumor such as melanoma, head and neck, liver or kidney cancer. The material was CD4+ or CD8+ T cells sorted from blood, obtained in a trial of the OX40 agonist ivuxolimab. The CDR3 nucleotides are TGTGCCAGCAGCGGAAGGGAGAATGAAAAACTGTTTTTT. Amino acids: CASSGRENEKLFF.